This note documents a single T cell receptor beta chain sequence. The CDR3 extends over 11 amino acids. Trimming stripped 6 bases from V and 9 bases from J, with 11 bases between. These data are taken from a study of control samples from healthy donors and cancer patients. Here immunoSEQ multiplex PCR was the method, and the copy in TCRdb shows in-frame clones only, minus some. The repertoire holds 50,000 to 70,000 clones, roughly 90% seen once, with about 3.8% in the top ten. Sequenced sample: blood. V usage is TRBV12-3 or TRBV12-4 and J usage is TRBJ1-2, with a weak D call TRBD1 (5 bases). This receptor was taken from a man aged 50 to 59 in good health. CDR3 nucleotide sequence: TGTGCCAGCAGCTCTGGGACCCGCTACACCTTC. This sequence encodes CASSSGTRYTF.